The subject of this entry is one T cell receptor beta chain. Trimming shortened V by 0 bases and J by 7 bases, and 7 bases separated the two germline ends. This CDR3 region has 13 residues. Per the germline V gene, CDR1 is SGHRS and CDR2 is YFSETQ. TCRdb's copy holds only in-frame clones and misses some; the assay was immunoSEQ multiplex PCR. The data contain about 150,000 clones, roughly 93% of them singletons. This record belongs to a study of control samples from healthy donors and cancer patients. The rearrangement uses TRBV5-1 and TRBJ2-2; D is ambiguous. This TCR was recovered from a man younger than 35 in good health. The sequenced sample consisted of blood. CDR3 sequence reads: CASSLGLSGELFF. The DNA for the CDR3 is TGCGCCAGCAGCTTGGGGTTAAGCGGGGAGCTGTTTTTT.